Included here is one T cell receptor beta chain sequence, with context. This sample is part of a study of cytomegalovirus exposure and HLA in healthy donors. CDR1 and CDR2 from the germline V gene are MNHEY and SVGAGI. The CDR3 contains 13 residues. V was cut by 6 bases and J by 3 bases, with 9 bases left in between. It was with 60 Vbeta and 13 Jbeta primers that the PCR ran. Sequencing used immunoSEQ multiplex PCR; TCRdb keeps in-frame clones, though not all of them. In the table there are about 200,000 clones, about 86% of which are singletons. The sequenced sample was PBMCs. This sequence originates from a man aged 35 to 55 in good health and CMV-seropositive. The chain couples TRBV6-5 to TRBJ1-5; D gene unclear. CDR3 sequence: CASRGTLNQPQHF. DNA of the CDR3: TGTGCCAGCAGGGGCACCCTCAATCAGCCCCAGCATTTT.